This T cell receptor beta chain was captured in a study of T cell responses to AZD1222 COVID-19 vaccine. About the study: Pooled in the analysis were second doses at about 4 or about 12 weeks.

The germline V gene has CDR1 KGHSH and CDR2 LQKENI. The CDR3 is 15 amino acids. V lost 3 bases to trimming and J lost 4 bases; unmatched junction nucleotides: 8. General study findings and limits: Possibly, clonal diversity was underestimated; donors were largely white British and included more females. There were repertoire samples only from the period after the peak T cell response. Close to half of all spike-specific TCRs reportedly target regions of the variants that are unmutated.

Data came from immunoSEQ multiplex PCR; TCRdb stores just in-frame clones and leaves some out. The sample lists roughly 120,000 clones; roughly 90% were seen once. Only a few counts were recorded for this clone. The target antigen is unknown. This sequence was found in an adult in good health. The sample in question was peripheral blood, obtained on day 0 of AZD1222 vaccination. V gene TRBV18 combines with J gene TRBJ1-2, with TRBD1 matching over 7 bases. CDR3 DNA: TGTGCCAGCTCACCCCCTTACAGGGGCTCCTATGGCTACACCTTC. It translates to CASSPPYRGSYGYTF.